This is a list of T cell receptor beta chains from one sample in a study of cytomegalovirus exposure and HLA in healthy donors. Here immunoSEQ multiplex PCR was the method, and the copy in TCRdb shows in-frame clones only, minus some. Here the sample spans about 110,000 clones, about 90% being singletons. The sample consisted of PBMCs. These receptors came from a young woman in good health and CMV-seronegative. The CDR3 runs from the conserved cysteine through the conserved F or W. Fields, in order: clone size, V gene, D gene, J gene, CDR3 DNA, CDR3 protein. The D gene is left open where the match is weak. The size of a clone is reported for some rows only, either as once, few or many, or as a class for expanded clones.

clone_size: .
v_call: TRBV30
d_call: .
j_call: TRBJ1-3
cdr3_nt: TGTGCCTGGAGTCGGGGAGACTCTGGAAACACCATATATTTT
cdr3_aa: CAWSRGDSGNTIYF

clone_size: .
v_call: TRBV5-8
d_call: .
j_call: TRBJ1-2
cdr3_nt: TGTGCCAGCAGCTTAGGGCGGGGGAACTATGGCTACACCTTC
cdr3_aa: CASSLGRGNYGYTF

clone_size: .
v_call: TRBV29-1
d_call: .
j_call: TRBJ2-1
cdr3_nt: TGCAGCGTTCTTGGGACTTCGACCCGCGAGGAGCAGTTCTTC
cdr3_aa: CSVLGTSTREEQFF

clone_size: .
v_call: TRBV7-3
d_call: TRBD1
j_call: TRBJ1-1
cdr3_nt: TGTGCCAGCAGCTTAGGACCCAGACAGGGAGAAGCTTTCTTT
cdr3_aa: CASSLGPRQGEAFF

clone_size: .
v_call: TRBV6-1
d_call: .
j_call: TRBJ2-3
cdr3_nt: TGTGCCAGCAGTGAAGATCTCGTGGATACGCAGTATTTT
cdr3_aa: CASSEDLVDTQYF

clone_size: .
v_call: TRBV5-6
d_call: .
j_call: TRBJ1-1
cdr3_nt: TGTGCCAGCAGCTGGGGCGAGGCGGTGAACACTGAAGCTTTCTTT
cdr3_aa: CASSWGEAVNTEAFF

clone_size: .
v_call: TRBV18
d_call: TRBD1
j_call: TRBJ1-4
cdr3_nt: TGTGCCAGTATCCGGGACAGGGAAGAAAAACTGTTTTTT
cdr3_aa: CASIRDREEKLFF

clone_size: few
v_call: TRBV7-9
d_call: TRBD1
j_call: TRBJ1-1
cdr3_nt: TGTGCCAGCAGCAAGGGGGACAGGGGCGTACTGAACACTGAAGCTTTCTTT
cdr3_aa: CASSKGDRGVLNTEAFF

clone_size: .
v_call: TRBV28
d_call: .
j_call: TRBJ1-5
cdr3_nt: TGTGCCAGCGAGACACAGGGTCAGCCCCAGCATTTT
cdr3_aa: CASETQGQPQHF

clone_size: .
v_call: TRBV28
d_call: .
j_call: TRBJ1-1
cdr3_nt: TGTGCCAGCAGTTTCAAAAGGGGGACTGAAGCTTTCTTT
cdr3_aa: CASSFKRGTEAFF

clone_size: .
v_call: TRBV13
d_call: TRBD1
j_call: TRBJ2-3
cdr3_nt: TGTGCCAGCAGCTTAGGGACAGGGGTGCCAGATACGCAGTATTTT
cdr3_aa: CASSLGTGVPDTQYF

clone_size: .
v_call: TRBV7-9
d_call: .
j_call: TRBJ2-3
cdr3_nt: TGTGCCAGCAGCTTAGCGGGGTCGACAGCGACCCAGTATTTT
cdr3_aa: CASSLAGSTATQYF

clone_size: .
v_call: TRBV2
d_call: .
j_call: TRBJ2-7
cdr3_nt: TGTGCCAGCAGTGAAGATCGACCGGGAATGGCCTACGAGCAGTACTTC
cdr3_aa: CASSEDRPGMAYEQYF

clone_size: .
v_call: TRBV19
d_call: TRBD1
j_call: TRBJ1-1
cdr3_nt: TGTGCCAGTAGTGCGGACAGGACTAACACTGAAGCTTTCTTT
cdr3_aa: CASSADRTNTEAFF

clone_size: once
v_call: TRBV19
d_call: .
j_call: TRBJ2-7
cdr3_nt: TGTGCCAGTAGTATCGGGGGAGGCATCTCCTACGAGCAGTACTTC
cdr3_aa: CASSIGGGISYEQYF

clone_size: .
v_call: TRBV28
d_call: .
j_call: TRBJ1-1
cdr3_nt: TGTGCCAGCAGTTCCCAAGGGCGGGGGGGCGAAGCTTTCTTT
cdr3_aa: CASSSQGRGGEAFF

clone_size: few
v_call: TRBV5-1
d_call: .
j_call: TRBJ2-3
cdr3_nt: TGCGCCAGCAGCTTGGCCGGGAAAGCGGAAGATACGCAGTATTTT
cdr3_aa: CASSLAGKAEDTQYF

clone_size: .
v_call: TRBV29-1
d_call: TRBD1
j_call: TRBJ2-7
cdr3_nt: TGCAGCGTTGGGGGCGGGGACAGGCCTTCCGAGCAGTACTTC
cdr3_aa: CSVGGGDRPSEQYF

clone_size: .
v_call: TRBV19
d_call: .
j_call: TRBJ2-7
cdr3_nt: TGTGCCAGTAGTATATCGCAGTCCTACGAGCAGTACTTC
cdr3_aa: CASSISQSYEQYF

clone_size: .
v_call: TRBV28
d_call: .
j_call: TRBJ1-1
cdr3_nt: TGTGCCAGCAGAAAACAGGGTTTTGAAGCTTTCTTT
cdr3_aa: CASRKQGFEAFF

clone_size: .
v_call: TRBV2
d_call: .
j_call: TRBJ1-5
cdr3_nt: TGTGCCAGCAGTGGGACAGGCAATCAGCCCCAGCATTTT
cdr3_aa: CASSGTGNQPQHF

clone_size: .
v_call: TRBV5-6
d_call: TRBD1
j_call: TRBJ1-1
cdr3_nt: TGTGCCAGCAGCTTTAGAGCGACAGGGCCCATGAACACTGAAGCTTTCTTT
cdr3_aa: CASSFRATGPMNTEAFF

clone_size: .
v_call: TRBV2
d_call: TRBD2
j_call: TRBJ2-1
cdr3_nt: TGTGCCAGCAGTGAGCGGGAGCTAATATACAATGAGCAGTTCTTC
cdr3_aa: CASSERELIYNEQFF

clone_size: .
v_call: TRBV4-2
d_call: .
j_call: TRBJ1-1
cdr3_nt: TGTGCCAGCAGCCAAGCTGTGGACGGGGGCACTGAAGCTTTCTTT
cdr3_aa: CASSQAVDGGTEAFF

clone_size: .
v_call: TRBV11-1
d_call: .
j_call: TRBJ2-1
cdr3_nt: TGTGCCAGCAGCCACGCCGACAGTAGCTCCTACAATGAGCAGTTCTTC
cdr3_aa: CASSHADSSSYNEQFF

clone_size: .
v_call: TRBV28
d_call: .
j_call: TRBJ2-1
cdr3_nt: TGTGCCAGCAGTTTTGTGGGAGGTGAGCAGTTCTTC
cdr3_aa: CASSFVGGEQFF

clone_size: .
v_call: TRBV28
d_call: .
j_call: TRBJ1-4
cdr3_nt: TGTGCCAGCAGTTTAGCCAGGGTTGAAAAACTGTTTTTT
cdr3_aa: CASSLARVEKLFF

clone_size: .
v_call: TRBV9
d_call: TRBD1
j_call: TRBJ2-5
cdr3_nt: TGTGCCAGCAGCGTAGCGCGGACAGGGAGTCTGGAGACCCAGTACTTC
cdr3_aa: CASSVARTGSLETQYF

clone_size: .
v_call: TRBV6-4
d_call: .
j_call: TRBJ1-5
cdr3_nt: TGTGCCAGCAGTGACAGGGGCAGGAGCAATCAGCCCCAGCATTTT
cdr3_aa: CASSDRGRSNQPQHF

clone_size: .
v_call: TRBV5-1
d_call: .
j_call: TRBJ1-5
cdr3_nt: TGCGCCAGCAGCTTGGTGGTTGGGCCCGATCAGCCCCAGCATTTT
cdr3_aa: CASSLVVGPDQPQHF

clone_size: .
v_call: TRBV4-3
d_call: .
j_call: TRBJ2-1
cdr3_nt: TGCGCCAGCAGCCAAGATCCGGGGGGCATGGGGGGTGAGCAGTTCTTC
cdr3_aa: CASSQDPGGMGGEQFF

clone_size: .
v_call: TRBV6-1
d_call: .
j_call: TRBJ1-5
cdr3_nt: TGTGTCAGCAGTGAAGTCGGGGTTCAGCCCCAGCATTTT
cdr3_aa: CVSSEVGVQPQHF

clone_size: .
v_call: TRBV7-3
d_call: .
j_call: TRBJ1-6
cdr3_nt: TGTGCCAGCAGCTTAGGGGGCGCAAATAATTCACCCCTCCACTTT
cdr3_aa: CASSLGGANNSPLHF

clone_size: .
v_call: TRBV7-9
d_call: .
j_call: TRBJ2-5
cdr3_nt: TGTGCCAGCAGCCCCGGCGCTCCGGGAAGAGAGACCCAGTACTTC
cdr3_aa: CASSPGAPGRETQYF

clone_size: .
v_call: TRBV19
d_call: .
j_call: TRBJ1-1
cdr3_nt: TGTGCCAGTACGAGGCAGGGATGGAGGGTGAACACTGAAGCTTTCTTT
cdr3_aa: CASTRQGWRVNTEAFF

clone_size: .
v_call: TRBV4-3
d_call: TRBD1
j_call: TRBJ2-7
cdr3_nt: TGCGCCAGCAGCCCCGGGACAGGGGACTACGAGCAGTACTTC
cdr3_aa: CASSPGTGDYEQYF

clone_size: once
v_call: TRBV28
d_call: TRBD1
j_call: TRBJ2-5
cdr3_nt: TGTGCCAGCAGCTCGACAGGGAGTTTAGAGACCCAGTACTTC
cdr3_aa: CASSSTGSLETQYF

clone_size: .
v_call: TRBV18
d_call: TRBD1
j_call: TRBJ1-1
cdr3_nt: TGTGCCAGCTTATCACCGACAGGGAGATTTTCCACTGAAGCTTTCTTT
cdr3_aa: CASLSPTGRFSTEAFF

clone_size: few
v_call: TRBV4-3
d_call: TRBD1
j_call: TRBJ1-1
cdr3_nt: TGCGCCAGCAGCCAAGGACAGGGGAGGGAAGCTTTCTTT
cdr3_aa: CASSQGQGREAFF

clone_size: .
v_call: TRBV7-6
d_call: TRBD2
j_call: TRBJ2-2
cdr3_nt: TGTGCCAGCAGCCCCCTCGAGAAGCGGGGGACCGGGGAGCTGTTTTTT
cdr3_aa: CASSPLEKRGTGELFF

clone_size: .
v_call: TRBV5-6
d_call: .
j_call: TRBJ1-3
cdr3_nt: TGTGCCAGCAGCTTGAACAGGGTCGCTGGAAACACCATATATTTT
cdr3_aa: CASSLNRVAGNTIYF

clone_size: .
v_call: TRBV27
d_call: TRBD2
j_call: TRBJ2-3
cdr3_nt: TGTGCCAGCAGTTTATCACTAGCGGGAGCTAGCACAGATACGCAGTATTTT
cdr3_aa: CASSLSLAGASTDTQYF

clone_size: .
v_call: TRBV4-1
d_call: TRBD2
j_call: TRBJ2-3
cdr3_nt: TGCGCCAGCAGCCAAGATCCGACTAGCGGAGCGAGCACAGATACGCAGTATTTT
cdr3_aa: CASSQDPTSGASTDTQYF